This section outlines one T cell receptor beta chain sequence together with its context. As yet, its antigen is unknown. As the library was built, unique molecular identifiers were attached to individual cDNA molecules. Under the authors' procedure: Samples had a median of around 88,000 TCRs, ranging roughly 20,000 to 750,000. TCRdb reprocessed the RACE reads via MiXCR and lists one record per CDR3 protein. The V and J calls, along with clone size, are taken from TCRdb and not from the paper's own processing. The table includes 100,000 to 150,000 distinct CDR3 sequences, roughly 9% detected once. This sample was included in a study of human T cells and chemical hapten exposure. Study as a whole: Variability of per-sample TCR yields stemmed mainly from small differences in pooled library volume.

Time point: healthy volunteer bleed at 2 weeks. The total RNA was obtained from whole blood that was not fractionated. Study results and limitations: TCRs whose frequency exceeded 1 in 1000 remained the same following DPC sensitization.

There are 15 residues in the CDR3. CDR1 and CDR2 from the germline V gene are MGHRA and YSYEKL. V lost 1 base, J lost 2 bases, and 1 base stayed unmatched. This TCR derives from a male donor in good health. Some clones in this sample may be carry-over from other donors' samples. The chain recombines TRBV4-1 with TRBJ2-7; 11 positions agree with TRBD2. Source material: whole blood. CDR3 coding DNA: TGCGCCAGCAGCCAAGCACTAGCGGGGGCCTACGAGCAGTACTTC. Protein sequence: CASSQALAGAYEQYF.